This T cell receptor beta chain emerged from a study of CD8 T cells in Susac syndrome. This clonotype was found once. After extraction with the RNeasy kit, about 0.45 to 1 ug of the RNA was reverse transcribed using random hexamers. Each CDR3 protein gets one entry after TCRdb re-called the immunoSEQ multiplex PCR reads with MiXCR. The sample has roughly 190,000 distinct CDR3 sequences, roughly 94% seen once. Trimming took 4 bases from V and 1 from J, leaving 5 bases between them. The CDR3 length is 13 residues. Germline CDR1 and CDR2: KGHSH and LQKENI. The TCR originated in a human donor in good health. Sequenced: CD4+ T cells from PBMCs. V is TRBV18 and J is TRBJ1-3; D gene uncertain. The CDR3 reads CASSRGSGNTIYF. CDR3 DNA: TGTGCCAGCTCACGCGGTTCTGGAAACACCATATATTTT.